Listed below are T cell receptor beta chains from one sample, sequenced in a study of blood T cell repertoires in COVID-19. Generated by immunoSEQ multiplex PCR, the TCRdb table keeps only in-frame clones and is missing some. Here the sample spans 340,000 or so clones, 80% to 90% being singletons. Sequenced material: PBMCs or T cells enriched from blood (not recorded which). The origin of the receptors is a middle-aged woman with acute COVID-19. The CDR3 runs from the conserved cysteine through the conserved F or W. D genes are given only for firm matches. Size is omitted from some rows. Given values are once, few, many or a class for expanded clones.

d_call,v_call,j_call,clone_size,cdr3_aa,cdr3_nt
TRBD1,TRBV5-1,TRBJ2-7,-,CASSLAASGTGADEQYF,TGCGCCAGCAGCTTGGCCGCCTCCGGGACAGGGGCCGACGAGCAGTACTTC
TRBD1,TRBV7-6,TRBJ1-3,-,CASSIDRDPSGNTIYF,TGTGCCAGCAGCATCGACAGGGATCCCTCTGGAAACACCATATATTTT
-,TRBV7-3,TRBJ1-3,-,CASSLSGSGNTIYF,TGTGCCAGCAGCTTATCGGGGTCTGGAAACACCATATATTTT
-,TRBV15,TRBJ2-7,-,CATSGRGHEQYF,TGTGCCACCAGCGGCCGGGGTCACGAGCAGTACTTC
-,TRBV15,TRBJ1-2,-,CATSSRATGNYGYTF,TGTGCCACCAGCAGCAGGGCGACAGGAAACTATGGCTACACCTTC
TRBD1,TRBV24-1,TRBJ1-2,-,CATSDPPGGGGYTF,TGTGCCACCAGTGACCCCCCAGGGGGAGGTGGCTACACCTTC
-,TRBV28,TRBJ1-2,-,CASSLGQNYGYTF,TGTGCCAGCAGTTTAGGGCAGAACTATGGCTACACCTTC
-,TRBV7-2,TRBJ1-4,-,CASSKRQKATNEKLFF,TGTGCCAGCAGCAAGAGACAGAAGGCAACTAATGAAAAACTGTTTTTT
-,TRBV5-1,TRBJ1-1,-,CASSLAGPQGANTEAFF,TGCGCCAGCAGCTTGGCCGGTCCCCAGGGTGCGAACACTGAAGCTTTCTTT
TRBD1,TRBV18,TRBJ1-1,-,CASSPPGGSWWAFF,TGTGCCAGCTCACCCCCAGGGGGGTCGTGGTGGGCTTTCTTT
-,TRBV9,TRBJ2-2,-,CASSESGGTVTGELFF,TGTGCCAGCAGCGAAAGCGGAGGTACCGTCACCGGGGAGCTGTTTTTT
-,TRBV3-1/TRBV3-2,TRBJ2-2,-,CASSRLRGTGELFF,TGTGCCAGCAGCCGATTACGGGGGACCGGGGAGCTGTTTTTT
-,TRBV28,TRBJ1-5,-,CASSLGRYQPQHF,TGTGCCAGCAGTTTAGGCAGGTATCAGCCCCAGCATTTT
-,TRBV5-6,TRBJ1-1,-,CASAPWIDRGGNTEAFF,TGTGCCAGCGCCCCTTGGATTGATCGGGGAGGGAACACTGAAGCTTTCTTT
TRBD2,TRBV19,TRBJ2-3,-,CASSIAGTAGERTQYF,TGTGCCAGTAGTATAGCTGGAACGGCGGGGGAAAGGACGCAGTATTTT
-,TRBV6-5,TRBJ1-5,-,CASSYNTGYQPQHF,TGTGCCAGCAGTTATAACACAGGGTACCAGCCCCAGCATTTT
-,TRBV10-3,TRBJ1-2,few,CAISVDGGVSNYGYTF,TGTGCCATCAGTGTTGATGGGGGCGTTTCTAACTATGGCTACACCTTC
TRBD2,TRBV5-1,TRBJ2-1,-,CASSSVLLAAAGNEQFF,TGCGCCAGCAGCTCCGTCCTACTAGCGGCGGCGGGGAATGAGCAGTTCTTC
-,TRBV27,TRBJ2-2,-,CASRVSFGDTGELFF,TGTGCCAGCAGGGTCTCCTTCGGGGACACCGGGGAGCTGTTTTTT
-,TRBV18,TRBJ1-4,-,CASSPIQQGRATNEKLFF,TGTGCCAGCTCACCAATACAACAGGGACGGGCAACTAATGAAAAACTGTTTTTT
-,TRBV5-3,TRBJ2-1,few,CARSWTGYNEQFF,TGTGCCAGAAGCTGGACTGGCTACAATGAGCAGTTCTTC
-,TRBV21-1,TRBJ1-4,-,CASNTGKANEKLFF,TGTGCCAGCAACACAGGGAAAGCTAATGAAAAACTGTTTTTT
TRBD1,TRBV28,TRBJ1-5,-,CASSFTGDSNQPQHF,TGTGCCAGCAGTTTCACAGGGGATAGCAATCAGCCCCAGCATTTT